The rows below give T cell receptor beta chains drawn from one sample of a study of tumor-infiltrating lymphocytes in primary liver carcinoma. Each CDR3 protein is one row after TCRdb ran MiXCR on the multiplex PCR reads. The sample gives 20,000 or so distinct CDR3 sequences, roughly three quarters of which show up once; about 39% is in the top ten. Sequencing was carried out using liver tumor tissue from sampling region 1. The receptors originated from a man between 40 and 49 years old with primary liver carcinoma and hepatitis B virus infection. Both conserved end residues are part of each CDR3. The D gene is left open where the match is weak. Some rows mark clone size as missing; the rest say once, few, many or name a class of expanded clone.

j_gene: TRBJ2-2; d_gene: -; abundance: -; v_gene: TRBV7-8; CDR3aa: CVSSFHRAVNTGELFF; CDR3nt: TGTGTCAGCAGCTTTCATCGGGCGGTTAACACCGGGGAGCTGTTTTTT
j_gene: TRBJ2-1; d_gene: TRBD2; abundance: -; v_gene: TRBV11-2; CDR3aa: CASLGLLAGMNEQFF; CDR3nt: TGTGCCAGCCTAGGGCTCCTAGCGGGAATGAATGAGCAGTTCTTC
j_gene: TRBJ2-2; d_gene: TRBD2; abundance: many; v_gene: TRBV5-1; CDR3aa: CASSFRTSENTGELFF; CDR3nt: TGCGCCAGCAGCTTCCGCACTAGCGAGAACACCGGGGAGCTGTTTTTT
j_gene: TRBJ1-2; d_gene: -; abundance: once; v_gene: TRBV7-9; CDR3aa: CDSSPEGRLSQYGYTF; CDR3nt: TGTGACAGCAGTCCCGAGGGCAGGTTGTCCCAGTATGGCTACACCTTC
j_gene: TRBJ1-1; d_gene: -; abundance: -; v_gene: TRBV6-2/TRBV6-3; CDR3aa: CASSYPEPNTEVFF; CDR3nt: TGTGCCAGCAGTTACCCGGAGCCGAACACTGAAGTTTTCTTT
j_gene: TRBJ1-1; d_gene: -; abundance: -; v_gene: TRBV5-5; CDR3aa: CTSSLGDRSSLNTGVFF; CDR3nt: TGTACCAGCAGTTTGGGGGACCGGTCCAGCTTGAACACTGGAGTTTTCTTT
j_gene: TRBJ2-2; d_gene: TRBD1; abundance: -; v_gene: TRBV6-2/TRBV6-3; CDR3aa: CASESGTGRTGELFF; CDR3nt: TGTGCCAGCGAATCCGGGACAGGACGCACCGGGGAGCTGTTTTTT
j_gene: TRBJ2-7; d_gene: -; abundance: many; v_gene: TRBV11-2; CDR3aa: CASSRGGGYEQYF; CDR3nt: TGTGCCAGCAGCCGAGGGGGGGGGTACGAGCAGTACTTC
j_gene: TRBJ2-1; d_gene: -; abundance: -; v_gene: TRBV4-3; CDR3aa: CTSSQDAGNSYNEQFF; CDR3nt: TGTACCAGCAGCCAAGATGCGGGAAACTCCTACAATGAGCAGTTCTTC
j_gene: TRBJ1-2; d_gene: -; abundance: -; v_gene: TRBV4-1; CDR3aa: CASSQGYRNYGHTF; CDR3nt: TGCGCAAGCAGCCAAGGGTACAGGAACTATGGCCACACCTTC
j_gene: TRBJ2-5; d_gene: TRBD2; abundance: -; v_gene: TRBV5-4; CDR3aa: CASSLTGTSGATQYF; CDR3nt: TGTGCCAGCAGCTTGACTGGGACTAGCGGGGCGACCCAGTACTTC
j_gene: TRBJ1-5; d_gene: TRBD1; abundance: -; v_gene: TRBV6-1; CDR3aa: CASSRTGIGNQPQRF; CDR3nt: TGTGCCAGCAGCCGGACAGGGATTGGCAATCAGCCCCAGCGTTTT
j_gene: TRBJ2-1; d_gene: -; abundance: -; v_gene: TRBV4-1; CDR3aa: CVSSPGRWYEQFF; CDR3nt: TGCGTCAGCAGCCCTGGACGGTGGTATGAACAGTTCTTC
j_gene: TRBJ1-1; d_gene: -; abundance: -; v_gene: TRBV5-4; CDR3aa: CASRSDDGTKAFF; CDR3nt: TGTGCCAGCAGGAGCGACGATGGTACTAAAGCTTTCTTT